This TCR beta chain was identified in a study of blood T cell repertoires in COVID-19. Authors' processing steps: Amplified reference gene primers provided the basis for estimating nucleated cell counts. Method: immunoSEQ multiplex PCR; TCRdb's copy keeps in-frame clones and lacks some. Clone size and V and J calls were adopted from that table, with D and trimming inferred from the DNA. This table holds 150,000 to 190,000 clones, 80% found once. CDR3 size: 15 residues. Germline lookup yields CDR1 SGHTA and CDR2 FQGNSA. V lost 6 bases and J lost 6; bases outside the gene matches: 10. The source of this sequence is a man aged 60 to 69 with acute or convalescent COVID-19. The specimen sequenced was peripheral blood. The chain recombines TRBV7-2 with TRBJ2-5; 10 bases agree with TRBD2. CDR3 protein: CASRSSGGSLKTQYF. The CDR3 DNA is TGTGCCAGCAGATCTAGCGGGGGCTCCCTAAAGACCCAGTACTTC.